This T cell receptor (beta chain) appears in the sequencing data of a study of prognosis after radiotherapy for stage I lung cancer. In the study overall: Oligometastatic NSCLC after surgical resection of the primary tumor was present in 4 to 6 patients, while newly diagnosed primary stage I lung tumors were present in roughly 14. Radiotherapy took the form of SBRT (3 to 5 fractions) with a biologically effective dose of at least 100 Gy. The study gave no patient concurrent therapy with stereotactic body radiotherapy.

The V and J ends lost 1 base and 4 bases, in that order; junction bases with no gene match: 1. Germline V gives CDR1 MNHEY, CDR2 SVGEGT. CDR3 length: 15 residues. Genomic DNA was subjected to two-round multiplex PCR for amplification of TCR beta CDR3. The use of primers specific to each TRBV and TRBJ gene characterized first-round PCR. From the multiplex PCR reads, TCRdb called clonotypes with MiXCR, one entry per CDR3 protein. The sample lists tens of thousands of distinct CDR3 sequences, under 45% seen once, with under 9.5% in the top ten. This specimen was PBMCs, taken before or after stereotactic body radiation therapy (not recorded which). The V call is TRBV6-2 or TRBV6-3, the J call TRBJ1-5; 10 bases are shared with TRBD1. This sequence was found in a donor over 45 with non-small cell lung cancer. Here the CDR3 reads CASSYWTGGNQPQHF. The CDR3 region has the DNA TGTGCCAGCAGTTACTGGACAGGGGGGAATCAGCCCCAGCATTTT.